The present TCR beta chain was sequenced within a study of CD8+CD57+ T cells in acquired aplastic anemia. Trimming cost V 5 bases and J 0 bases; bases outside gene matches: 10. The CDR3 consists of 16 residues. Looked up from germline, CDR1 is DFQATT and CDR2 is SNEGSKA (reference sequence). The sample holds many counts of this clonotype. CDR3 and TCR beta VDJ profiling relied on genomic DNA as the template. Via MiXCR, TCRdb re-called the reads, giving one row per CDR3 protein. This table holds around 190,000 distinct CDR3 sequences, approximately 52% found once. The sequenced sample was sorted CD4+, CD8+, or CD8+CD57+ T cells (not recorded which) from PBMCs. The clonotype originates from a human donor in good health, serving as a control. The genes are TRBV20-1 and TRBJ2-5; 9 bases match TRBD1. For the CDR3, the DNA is TGCAGTGCTCGGGACAGGGAGGGGTGGTACCAAGAGACCCAGTACTTC. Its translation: CSARDREGWYQETQYF.